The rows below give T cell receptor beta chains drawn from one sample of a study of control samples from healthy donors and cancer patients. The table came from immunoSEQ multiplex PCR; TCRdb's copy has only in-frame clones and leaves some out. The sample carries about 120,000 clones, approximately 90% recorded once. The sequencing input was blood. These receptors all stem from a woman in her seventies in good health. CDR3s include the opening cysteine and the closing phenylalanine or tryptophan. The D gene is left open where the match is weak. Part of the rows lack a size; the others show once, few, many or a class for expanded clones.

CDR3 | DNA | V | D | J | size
CASKGDGSNQPQHF | TGTGCCAGCAAAGGGGACGGCAGCAATCAGCCCCAGCATTTT | TRBV2 | . | TRBJ1-5 | .
CANSGVANTGELFF | TGTGCCAATTCGGGGGTCGCGAACACCGGGGAGCTGTTTTTT | TRBV7-9 | . | TRBJ2-2 | .
CASSSTFVGGARNEQFF | TGCGCCAGCAGCTCTACTTTCGTTGGGGGGGCGAGGAATGAGCAGTTCTTC | TRBV5-1 | . | TRBJ2-1 | .
CASSARTGGTDTQYF | TGTGCCAGCAGCGCCCGGACAGGGGGCACAGATACGCAGTATTTT | TRBV5-6 | TRBD1 | TRBJ2-3 | .
CASSFLGADPEAFF | TGTGCCAGCAGCTTTTTGGGGGCTGACCCTGAAGCTTTCTTT | TRBV7-9 | . | TRBJ1-1 | .
CASSLYRGWEQYF | TGTGCCAGCAGTTTGTATCGGGGGTGGGAGCAGTACTTC | TRBV12-3/TRBV12-4 | . | TRBJ2-7 | .
CASSLASGAVREKLFF | TGCGCCAGCAGCTTGGCCAGCGGGGCAGTTCGGGAAAAACTGTTTTTT | TRBV5-1 | . | TRBJ1-4 | .
CASSRFSAGGAETQYF | TGCGCCAGCAGCCGTTTCTCAGCGGGGGGAGCAGAGACCCAGTACTTC | TRBV4-1 | TRBD2 | TRBJ2-5 | .
CASSLESGLAYEQYF | TGTGCCAGCAGCTTGGAGTCGGGGCTAGCGTACGAGCAGTACTTC | TRBV5-4 | . | TRBJ2-7 | .
CASSLGTGTLSPLHF | TGCGCCAGCAGCCTGGGGACAGGTACCCTCTCACCCCTCCACTTT | TRBV5-1 | TRBD1 | TRBJ1-6 | .
CASSYRRGITEAFF | TGTGCCAGTAGTTACAGGCGGGGGATTACTGAAGCTTTCTTT | TRBV19 | . | TRBJ1-1 | few
CASSQVSPSYGYTF | TGTGCCAGCAGCCAAGTCAGTCCCTCCTATGGCTACACCTTC | TRBV3-1/TRBV3-2 | . | TRBJ1-2 | few
CATKLAGGPEQYF | TGTGCCACTAAGTTGGCGGGGGGCCCCGAGCAGTACTTC | TRBV19 | TRBD2 | TRBJ2-7 | .
CASSYGAPSYNEQFF | TGTGCCAGCAGTTACGGGGCCCCTTCCTACAATGAGCAGTTCTTC | TRBV6-5 | . | TRBJ2-1 | .
CASTFRSGYGYTF | TGTGCCAGTACGTTCAGGTCGGGCTATGGCTACACCTTC | TRBV19 | . | TRBJ1-2 | .
CASSFDVASTDTQYF | TGTGCCAGCAGCTTTGACGTAGCTAGCACAGATACGCAGTATTTT | TRBV7-2 | . | TRBJ2-3 | .
CASSQSTQGRSGYTF | TGCGCCAGCAGCCAATCAACCCAGGGGCGTAGTGGCTACACCTTC | TRBV4-1 | . | TRBJ1-2 | .
CASRSAAITEAFF | TGTGCCAGTAGGTCGGCAGCTATTACTGAAGCTTTCTTT | TRBV19 | . | TRBJ1-1 | few
CASSGGQWTTSYEQYF | TGTGCCAGCAGTGGGGGACAGTGGACGACGTCCTACGAGCAGTACTTC | TRBV25-1 | TRBD1 | TRBJ2-7 | .
CASSLGARGRDGAFF | TGTGCCAGCAGTTTAGGGGCCAGGGGGCGGGATGGAGCTTTCTTT | TRBV27 | TRBD1 | TRBJ1-1 | .
CASGGDRPDKQFF | TGTGCCAGCGGGGGGGACAGACCCGATAAGCAGTTCTTC | TRBV27 | . | TRBJ2-1 | once
CASGLVDRLNSPLHF | TGTGCTAGTGGTTTGGTTGACAGGCTTAATTCACCCCTCCACTTT | TRBV12-5 | . | TRBJ1-6 | .
CASSRARTYQETQYF | TGTGCCAGCAGCCGGGCCCGGACGTACCAAGAGACCCAGTACTTC | TRBV7-9 | . | TRBJ2-5 | .